This T cell receptor (beta chain) was identified during a study of patients and donors after allogeneic stem cell transplantation. V shed 3 bases, J shed 0 bases, and the junction held 4 bases outside the gene matches. CDR1 is SGHDT, CDR2 YYEEEE, per germline. The CDR3 loop spans 15 amino acids. Via MiXCR, TCRdb re-called the RT-PCR reads, giving one row per CDR3 protein. The sample holds about 960,000 distinct CDR3 sequences, more than 15% seen once. The source of this sequence is a human donor who was either an allogeneic HSCT recipient or a stem cell or donor lymphocyte infusion donor (not recorded which). It is not recorded whose cells these are; they may come from a transplant donor. V usage is TRBV5-6 and J usage is TRBJ1-1, with 8 bases fitting TRBD1. What was sequenced was blood, either unsorted or a sorted T cell fraction (not recorded which). CDR3 in amino acids: CASSSGQVMNTEAFF. For the CDR3, the DNA is TGTGCCAGCAGCTCGGGACAGGTCATGAACACTGAAGCTTTCTTT.